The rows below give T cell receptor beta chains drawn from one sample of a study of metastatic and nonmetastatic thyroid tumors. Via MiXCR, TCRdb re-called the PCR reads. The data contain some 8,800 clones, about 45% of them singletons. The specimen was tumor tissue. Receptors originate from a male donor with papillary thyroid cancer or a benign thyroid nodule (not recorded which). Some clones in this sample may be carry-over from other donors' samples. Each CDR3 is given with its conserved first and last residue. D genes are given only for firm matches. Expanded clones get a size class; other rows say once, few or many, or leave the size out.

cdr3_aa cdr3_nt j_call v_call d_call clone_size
CAWTDGVFDEQYF TGTGCCTGGACCGACGGAGTTTTCGACGAGCAGTACTTC TRBJ2-7 TRBV30 - -
CASSLARFEQYF TGTGCCAGCAGTTTGGCTAGATTCGAGCAGTACTTC TRBJ2-7 TRBV28 - few
CASSLFENTEAFF TGTGCCAGCAGCTTATTTGAGAACACTGAAGCTTTCTTT TRBJ1-1 TRBV7-2 - medium-sized
CASSQEYRGEATQYF TGCGCCAGCAGCCAAGAGTACAGGGGGGAGGCGACCCAGTACTTC TRBJ2-5 TRBV4-3 TRBD1 -
CASSFLYYGYTF TGTGCCAGCAGTTTTCTGTACTATGGCTACACCTTC TRBJ1-2 TRBV6-2/TRBV6-3 - few
CASSPVRSSYEQYF TGTGCCAGCAGCCCCGTCAGGAGCTCCTACGAGCAGTACTTC TRBJ2-7 TRBV7-8 - -
CASSYPDTEAFF TGTGCCAGCAGTTACCCGGACACTGAAGCTTTCTTT TRBJ1-1 TRBV6-2/TRBV6-3 - -
CSASRAGTGGGEQYF TGCAGTGCTAGTCGGGCCGGGACAGGGGGGGGCGAGCAGTACTTC TRBJ2-7 TRBV20-1 TRBD1 -
CASSRDREGDTQYF TGCGCCAGCAGCCGGGACAGGGAAGGGGATACGCAGTATTTT TRBJ2-3 TRBV5-1 TRBD1 -
CASGSFVGTDTQYF TGTGCCAGCGGGTCCTTTGTCGGCACAGATACGCAGTATTTT TRBJ2-3 TRBV7-9 - once
CASSLRGTGRHEQFF TGTGCCAGCAGTTTAAGGGGGACAGGGAGGCATGAGCAGTTCTTC TRBJ2-1 TRBV12-3/TRBV12-4 TRBD1 -
CASSPAGHEQYF TGTGCCAGCTCACCAGCAGGTCACGAGCAGTACTTC TRBJ2-7 TRBV18 - -
CASSLGQEQFF TGTGCCAGCAGCTTAGGGCAGGAGCAGTTCTTC TRBJ2-1 TRBV28 - medium-sized
CASTQLGSGLQRDNEQFF TGTGCCAGCACCCAACTGGGCTCCGGACTACAAAGAGACAATGAGCAGTTCTTC TRBJ2-1 TRBV6-5 - medium-sized
CASRLPLNTEAFF TGTGCCAGCCGGCTTCCCTTGAACACTGAAGCTTTCTTT TRBJ1-1 TRBV2 - -
CASSSQGLGNTIYF TGTGCCAGTAGTTCCCAGGGACTTGGAAACACCATATATTTT TRBJ1-3 TRBV19 - -
CASSLAGGTPGELFF TGCGCCAGCAGCCTTGCGGGAGGGACCCCCGGGGAGCTGTTTTTT TRBJ2-2 TRBV4-1 TRBD2 -
CASSLTSGNEQFF TGTGCCAGCAGTTTGACTAGCGGGAATGAGCAGTTCTTC TRBJ2-1 TRBV6-1 TRBD2 medium-sized
CASNTGTSMNEQFF TGTGCCAGCAACACCGGGACTAGCATGAATGAGCAGTTCTTC TRBJ2-1 TRBV9 TRBD2 medium-sized
CASSARPVLEQYF TGTGCCAGCAGTGCCCGCCCCGTCCTCGAGCAGTACTTC TRBJ2-7 TRBV2 - few
CASSLRQVSYIELFF TGTGCAAGCAGCTTAAGGCAGGTATCCTACATTGAGCTGTTCTTC TRBJ2-1 TRBV7-3 - -
CASSLGPKPTDTQYF TGTGCCAGCAGCTTAGGACCAAAACCCACAGATACGCAGTATTTT TRBJ2-3 TRBV11-2 - -
CASSDDSSYEQYF TGTGCCAGCAGTGACGACAGTTCCTACGAGCAGTACTTC TRBJ2-7 TRBV6-1 - -
CASSSGGPSYEQYF TGTGCCAGTAGCTCCGGGGGGCCATCCTACGAGCAGTACTTC TRBJ2-7 TRBV7-2 - -
CASSPRGTDTISGANVPSF TGTGCCAGCAGCCCAAGGGGAACAGACACTATCTCTGGGGCCAACGTCCCGTCTTTC TRBJ2-6 TRBV13 - once
CASSQRTGANYGYTF TGTGCCAGCAGCCAAAGGACAGGTGCCAACTATGGCTACACCTTC TRBJ1-2 TRBV3-1 TRBD1 -
CSARDSRGASDTQYF TGCAGTGCTAGAGATTCGCGGGGCGCATCAGATACGCAGTATTTT TRBJ2-3 TRBV20-1 - -
CASSLVTGTDTQYF TGCGCCAGCAGCTTGGTTACAGGGACAGATACGCAGTATTTT TRBJ2-3 TRBV5-1 - -
CASSRRDRQEGEQYF TGTGCCAGCAGCCGTCGGGACAGGCAAGAGGGGGAGCAGTACTTC TRBJ2-7 TRBV11-3 TRBD1 -
CASSLARTQSSYEQYF TGTGCCAGCAGCTTAGCCCGGACGCAGAGCTCCTACGAGCAGTACTTC TRBJ2-7 TRBV7-6 - once
CASRPGDLTYEQYF TGTGCCAGCAGACCAGGGGACCTTACCTACGAGCAGTACTTC TRBJ2-7 TRBV6-1 - few
CASSYNPVEDIDTGELFF TGTGCCAGCAGCTACAATCCGGTAGAGGACATAGACACCGGGGAGCTGTTTTTT TRBJ2-2 TRBV11-2 - -
CASSLGRQTGELFF TGCGCCAGCAGCTTGGGACGGCAAACCGGGGAGCTGTTTTTT TRBJ2-2 TRBV5-1 - -